This T cell receptor (beta chain) was retrieved from a study of blood T cell repertoires in COVID-19. The wider study: PBMCs, B-cell-depleted T cells, or T cells provided the cDNA or gDNA that made up the material.

This CDR3 region has 16 residues. The ends lost 0 bases at V and 5 bases at J; junction bases unmatched: 8. Germline-derived CDR1 and CDR2 are SGHRS and YFSETQ. TCRdb's copy holds only in-frame clones and misses some; the assay was immunoSEQ multiplex PCR. The sample lists 110,000 to 150,000 clones; around 80% were seen once. This sequence originates from a man in his sixties with acute or convalescent COVID-19. The sample consisted of peripheral blood. The chain links TRBV5-1 to TRBJ1-1, with TRBD1 matching 9 bases. The CDR3 loop is CASSLESDRGWTEAFF. CDR3 nucleotides: TGCGCCAGCAGCTTGGAGTCAGACAGGGGGTGGACTGAAGCTTTCTTT.